A selection of T cell receptor beta chains follows, all from one sample in a study of CD8+ T cells in alopecia areata. Clones were sequenced by immunoSEQ multiplex PCR, and TCRdb holds only the in-frame ones, with some missing. This table holds 35,000 to 45,000 clones, less than 55% found once. The sequenced material came from CD4+ Tregs sorted from blood. The receptor source for this set is a human donor with alopecia areata. Each CDR3 is given with its conserved first and last residue. D genes are given only for firm matches. Clone size appears in some rows only: once, few, many, or a class for an expanded clone.

D gene	V gene	J gene	clone size	CDR3 protein	CDR3 DNA
-	TRBV19	TRBJ2-4	-	CASSTIGAGKNIQYF	TGTGCCAGTAGTACAATCGGGGCTGGCAAAAACATTCAGTACTTC
TRBD1	TRBV6-4	TRBJ2-1	-	CASRGQGAGNEQFF	TGTGCCAGCAGAGGACAGGGAGCGGGCAATGAGCAGTTCTTC
TRBD1	TRBV7-2	TRBJ2-3	few	CASSPASGQAVDTQYF	TGTGCCAGCAGCCCCGCTTCTGGACAGGCGGTAGATACGCAGTATTTT
-	TRBV9	TRBJ2-2	-	CASRMEGINTGELFF	TGTGCCAGCAGGATGGAGGGGATAAACACCGGGGAGCTGTTTTTT
TRBD1	TRBV10-3	TRBJ1-1	few	CASRTGQIEAFF	TGTGCCAGCCGGACAGGCCAGATTGAAGCTTTCTTT
-	TRBV5-1	TRBJ2-3	few	CASSLLPGTDTQYF	TGCGCCAGCAGCTTATTGCCAGGCACAGATACGCAGTATTTT
-	TRBV4-3	TRBJ1-2	-	CASSQATPNYGYTF	TGCGCCAGCAGCCAAGCGACACCCAACTATGGCTACACCTTC
-	TRBV5-1	TRBJ1-3	-	CASSLALGNTIYF	TGCGCCAGCAGCTTGGCCCTGGGAAACACCATATATTTT
-	TRBV28	TRBJ2-1	-	CASRGLVYSYNEQFF	TGTGCCAGCAGGGGACTCGTTTACTCCTACAATGAGCAGTTCTTC
TRBD1	TRBV29-1	TRBJ1-4	-	CSVADRVGEKLFF	TGCAGCGTTGCTGACAGGGTGGGTGAAAAACTGTTTTTT
TRBD2	TRBV5-1	TRBJ2-1	once	CASSLGPGGSSYNEQFF	TGCGCCAGCAGCTTGGGGCCGGGGGGGAGCTCCTACAATGAGCAGTTCTTC
TRBD1	TRBV5-4	TRBJ1-2	-	CAINDRDREGGYTF	TGTGCCATAAACGACCGGGACAGGGAAGGAGGCTACACCTTC
TRBD2	TRBV19	TRBJ2-1	-	CASSSKGLAGEQFF	TGTGCCAGTAGTTCGAAGGGACTAGCGGGAGAGCAGTTCTTC
-	TRBV11-2	TRBJ1-1	-	CASSVLGGNTEAFF	TGTGCCAGCAGCGTCTTGGGGGGGAACACTGAAGCTTTCTTT
TRBD1	TRBV5-4	TRBJ1-1	-	CASSLSGTVNTEAFF	TGTGCCAGCAGCTTGTCCGGGACAGTGAACACTGAAGCTTTCTTT
-	TRBV2	TRBJ1-1	few	CASSEAWGLRTEAFF	TGTGCCAGCAGTGAAGCCTGGGGGCTCAGGACTGAAGCTTTCTTT
-	TRBV7-2	TRBJ1-1	-	CASSPLRVGGTEAFF	TGTGCCAGCAGCCCTCTAAGGGTCGGTGGCACTGAAGCTTTCTTT
TRBD1	TRBV7-2	TRBJ1-2	-	CASRRQGNRGYTF	TGTGCCAGCAGAAGACAGGGTAATCGCGGCTACACCTTC
TRBD2	TRBV5-1	TRBJ2-4	-	CASSLGGAGGPKNIQYF	TGCGCCAGCAGCTTGGGAGGTGCGGGAGGACCCAAAAACATTCAGTACTTC
-	TRBV7-2	TRBJ1-2	-	CASSQGLHGYTF	TGTGCCAGCAGCCAGGGGCTGCATGGCTACACCTTC
-	TRBV7-2	TRBJ2-4	-	CASSLVGYQNIQYF	TGTGCCAGCAGCTTAGTTGGCTATCAAAACATTCAGTACTTC
-	TRBV7-9	TRBJ2-7	few	CASRSVGDEQYF	TGTGCCAGTAGATCCGTCGGGGACGAGCAGTACTTC
-	TRBV5-1	TRBJ2-3	-	CASSPSTDTQYF	TGCGCCAGCAGCCCGAGCACAGATACGCAGTATTTT
TRBD1	TRBV5-1	TRBJ2-7	-	CASSYTGGPSYEQYF	TGCGCCAGCAGTTATACAGGGGGACCCTCCTACGAGCAGTACTTC
-	TRBV5-1	TRBJ1-4	-	CASSLDWGLNEKLFF	TGCGCCAGCAGCTTGGATTGGGGACTTAATGAAAAACTGTTTTTT
-	TRBV7-2	TRBJ2-2	-	CASSSWTNTGELFF	TGTGCCAGCAGCTCCTGGACCAACACCGGGGAGCTGTTTTTT
TRBD2	TRBV30	TRBJ2-2	-	CAWTPGLVTGELFF	TGTGCCTGGACCCCGGGACTAGTGACCGGGGAGCTGTTTTTT
TRBD1	TRBV7-9	TRBJ2-7	few	CASSLVFRGTGSYEQYF	TGTGCCAGCAGCTTAGTCTTCCGTGGGACAGGGTCCTACGAGCAGTACTTC
-	TRBV10-3	TRBJ2-5	-	CAISDRARETQYF	TGTGCCATCAGTGACAGGGCCCGGGAGACCCAGTACTTC
-	TRBV25-1	TRBJ2-7	-	CASSEGARDEQYF	TGTGCCAGCAGTGAAGGGGCCAGGGACGAGCAGTACTTC
-	TRBV7-2	TRBJ2-1	medium-sized	CASSAGGLNEQFF	TGTGCCAGCAGCGCAGGAGGACTCAATGAGCAGTTCTTC
TRBD1	TRBV2	TRBJ2-7	-	CASNYDRGGEQYF	TGTGCCAGCAACTATGACAGGGGTGGGGAGCAGTACTTC
TRBD2	TRBV28	TRBJ2-7	-	CASSSPGLGSYEQYF	TGTGCCAGCAGTTCCCCGGGACTAGGTTCCTACGAGCAGTACTTC
TRBD1	TRBV7-2	TRBJ2-2	-	CASSPRQGIYTGELFF	TGTGCCAGCAGCCCGCGACAGGGGATTTACACCGGGGAGCTGTTTTTT